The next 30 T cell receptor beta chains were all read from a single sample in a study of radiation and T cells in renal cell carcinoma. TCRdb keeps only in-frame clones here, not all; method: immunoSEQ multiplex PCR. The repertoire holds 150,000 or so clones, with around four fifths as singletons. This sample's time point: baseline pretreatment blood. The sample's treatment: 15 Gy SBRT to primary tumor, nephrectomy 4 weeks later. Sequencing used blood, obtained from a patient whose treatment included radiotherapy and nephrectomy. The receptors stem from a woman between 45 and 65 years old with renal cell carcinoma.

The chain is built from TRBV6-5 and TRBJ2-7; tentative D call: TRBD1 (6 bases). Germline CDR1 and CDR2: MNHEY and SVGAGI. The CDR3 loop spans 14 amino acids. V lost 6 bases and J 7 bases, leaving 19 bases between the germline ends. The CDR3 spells CASSIKQGISEQYF. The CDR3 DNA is TGTGCCAGCAGCATCAAACAGGGTATCAGTGAGCAGTACTTC.

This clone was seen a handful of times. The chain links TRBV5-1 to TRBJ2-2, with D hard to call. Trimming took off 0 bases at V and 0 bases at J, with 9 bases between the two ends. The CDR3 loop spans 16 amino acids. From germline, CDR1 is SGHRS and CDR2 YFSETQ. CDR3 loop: CASSLATDPNTGELFF. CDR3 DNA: TGCGCCAGCAGCTTGGCCACAGATCCGAACACCGGGGAGCTGTTTTTT.

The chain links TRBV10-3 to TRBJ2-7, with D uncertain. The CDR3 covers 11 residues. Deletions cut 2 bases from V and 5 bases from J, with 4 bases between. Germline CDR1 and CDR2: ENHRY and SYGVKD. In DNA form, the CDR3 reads TGTGCCATCAGTGAGGTAAACGAGCAGTACTTC. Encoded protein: CAISEVNEQYF.

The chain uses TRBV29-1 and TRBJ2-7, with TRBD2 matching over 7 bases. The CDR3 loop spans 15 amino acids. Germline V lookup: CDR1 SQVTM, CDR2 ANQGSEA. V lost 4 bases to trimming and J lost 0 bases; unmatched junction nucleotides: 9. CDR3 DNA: TGCAGCGTTGGGGGGGGATTAGGTTCCTCCTACGAGCAGTACTTC. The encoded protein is CSVGGGLGSSYEQYF.

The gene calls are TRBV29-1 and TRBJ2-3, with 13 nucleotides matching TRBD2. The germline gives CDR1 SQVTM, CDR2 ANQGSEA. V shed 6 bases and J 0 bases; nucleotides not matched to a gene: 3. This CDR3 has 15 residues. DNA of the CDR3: TGCAGCGTCGTACTAGCGGGGGGGAGCACAGATACGCAGTATTTT. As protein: CSVVLAGGSTDTQYF.

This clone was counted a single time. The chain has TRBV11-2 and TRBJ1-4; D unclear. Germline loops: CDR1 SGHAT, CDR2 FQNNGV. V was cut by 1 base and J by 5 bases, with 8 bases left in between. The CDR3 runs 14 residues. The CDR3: CASSLGTENEKLFF. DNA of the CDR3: TGTGCCAGCAGCTTAGGGACGGAGAATGAAAAACTGTTTTTT.

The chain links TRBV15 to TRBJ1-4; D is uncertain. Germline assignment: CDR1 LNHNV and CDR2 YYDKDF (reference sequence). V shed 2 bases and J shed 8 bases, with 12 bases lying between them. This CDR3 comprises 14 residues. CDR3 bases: TGTGCCACCAGCAGAAGCACAGCCAGGGAAAAACTGTTTTTT. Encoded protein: CATSRSTAREKLFF.

The CDR3: CASSGTGTLEKLFF. CDR3 nucleotides: TGTGCCAGCAGCGGGACCGGGACATTAGAAAAACTGTTTTTT. The chain combines TRBV9 with TRBJ1-4; D might be TRBD1 (6 bases). The germline V and J ends were trimmed by 3 bases and 8 bases, with 14 bases remaining between them. CDR1 and CDR2 (germline): SGDLS, YYNGEE. This CDR3 region has 14 residues.

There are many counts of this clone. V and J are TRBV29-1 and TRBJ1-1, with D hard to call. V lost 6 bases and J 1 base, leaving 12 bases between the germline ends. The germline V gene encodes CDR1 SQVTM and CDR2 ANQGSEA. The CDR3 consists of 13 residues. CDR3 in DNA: TGCAGCGTCCTGGGCATCGCGAACACTGAAGCTTTCTTT. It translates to CSVLGIANTEAFF.

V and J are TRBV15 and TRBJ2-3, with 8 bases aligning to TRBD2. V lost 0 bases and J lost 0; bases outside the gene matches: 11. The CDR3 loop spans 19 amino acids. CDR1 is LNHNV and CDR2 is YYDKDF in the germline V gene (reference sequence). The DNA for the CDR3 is TGTGCCACCAGCAGAGATCAGGGCTGGGAGCGGGAGAGCACAGATACGCAGTATTTT. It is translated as CATSRDQGWERESTDTQYF.

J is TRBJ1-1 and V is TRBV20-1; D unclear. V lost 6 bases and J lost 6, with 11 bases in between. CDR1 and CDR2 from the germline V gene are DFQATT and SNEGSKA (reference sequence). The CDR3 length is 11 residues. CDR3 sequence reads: CSAPPTAEAFF. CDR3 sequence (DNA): TGCAGTGCCCCCCCCACAGCTGAAGCTTTCTTT.

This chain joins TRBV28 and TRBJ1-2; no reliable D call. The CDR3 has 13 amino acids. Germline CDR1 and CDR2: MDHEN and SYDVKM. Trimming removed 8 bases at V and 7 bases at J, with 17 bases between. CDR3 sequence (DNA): TGTGCCAGCGGCTCGGATGGCCCGGGTGGCTACACCTTC. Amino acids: CASGSDGPGGYTF.

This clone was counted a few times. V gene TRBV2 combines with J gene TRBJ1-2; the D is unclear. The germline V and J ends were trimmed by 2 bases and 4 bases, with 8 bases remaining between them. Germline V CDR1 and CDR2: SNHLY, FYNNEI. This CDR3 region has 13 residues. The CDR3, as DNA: TGTGCCAGCAGTGAATCGGGGATCTATGGCTACACCTTC. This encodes CASSESGIYGYTF.

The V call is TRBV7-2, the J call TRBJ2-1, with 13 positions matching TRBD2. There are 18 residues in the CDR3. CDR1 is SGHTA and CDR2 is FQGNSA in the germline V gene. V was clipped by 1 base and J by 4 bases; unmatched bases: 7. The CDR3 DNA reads TGTGCCAGCAGCTTAGAGCTACTAGCGGGGGGGCCGTACAATGAGCAGTTCTTC. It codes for CASSLELLAGGPYNEQFF.

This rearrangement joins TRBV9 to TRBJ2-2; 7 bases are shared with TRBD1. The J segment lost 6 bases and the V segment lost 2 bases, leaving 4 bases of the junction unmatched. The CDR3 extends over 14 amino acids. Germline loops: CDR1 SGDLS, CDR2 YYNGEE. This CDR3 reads CASSVGDRAGELFF. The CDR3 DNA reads TGTGCCAGCAGCGTCGGCGACAGGGCCGGGGAGCTGTTTTTT.

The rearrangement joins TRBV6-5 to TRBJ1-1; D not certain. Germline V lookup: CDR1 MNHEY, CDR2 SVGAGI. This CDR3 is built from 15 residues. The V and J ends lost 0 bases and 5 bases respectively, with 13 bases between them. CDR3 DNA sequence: TGTGCCAGCAGTTACTCTCACCGGACGAGGACTGAAGCTTTCTTT. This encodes CASSYSHRTRTEAFF.

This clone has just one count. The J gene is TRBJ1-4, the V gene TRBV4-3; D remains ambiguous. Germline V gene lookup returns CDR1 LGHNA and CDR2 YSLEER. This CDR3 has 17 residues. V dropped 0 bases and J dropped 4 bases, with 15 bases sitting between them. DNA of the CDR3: TGCGCCAGCAGCCAAGACGGCAGGCTAATCTATAATGAAAAACTGTTTTTT. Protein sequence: CASSQDGRLIYNEKLFF.

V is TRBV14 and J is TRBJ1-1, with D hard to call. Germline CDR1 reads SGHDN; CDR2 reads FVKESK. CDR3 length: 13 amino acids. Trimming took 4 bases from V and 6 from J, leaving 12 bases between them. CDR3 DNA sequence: TGTGCCAGCAGCCCAAAGCGGCGGGCTGAAGCTTTCTTT. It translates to CASSPKRRAEAFF.

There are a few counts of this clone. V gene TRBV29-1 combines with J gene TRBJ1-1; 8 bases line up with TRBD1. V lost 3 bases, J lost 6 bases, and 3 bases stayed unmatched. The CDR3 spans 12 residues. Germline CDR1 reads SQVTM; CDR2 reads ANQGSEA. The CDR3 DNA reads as TGCAGCGTTGATGGACAGGGAGCTGAAGCTTTCTTT. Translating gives CSVDGQGAEAFF.

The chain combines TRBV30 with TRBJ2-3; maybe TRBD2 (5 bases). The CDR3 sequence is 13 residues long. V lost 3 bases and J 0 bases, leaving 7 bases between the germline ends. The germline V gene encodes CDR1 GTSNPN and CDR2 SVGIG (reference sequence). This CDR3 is CAWRGASTDTQYF. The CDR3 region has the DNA TGTGCCTGGAGGGGAGCCAGCACAGATACGCAGTATTTT.

Here the CDR3 DNA reads TGTGCCAGCAGTCACGGGCGTCGCACAGATACGCAGTATTTT. Protein product: CASSHGRRTDTQYF. V and J are TRBV6-6 and TRBJ2-3; D unresolved. The ends were cut back, 5 bases at V and 1 base at J, with 10 bases in the middle. Germline CDR1 is MNHNY and CDR2 is SVGAGI (reference sequence). The CDR3 has 14 residues.

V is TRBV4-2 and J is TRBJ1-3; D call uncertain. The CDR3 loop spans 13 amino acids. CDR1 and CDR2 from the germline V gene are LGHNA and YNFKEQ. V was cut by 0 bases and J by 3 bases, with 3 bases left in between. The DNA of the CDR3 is TGTGCCAGCAGCCAAGATTTTGGAAACACCATATATTTT. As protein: CASSQDFGNTIYF.

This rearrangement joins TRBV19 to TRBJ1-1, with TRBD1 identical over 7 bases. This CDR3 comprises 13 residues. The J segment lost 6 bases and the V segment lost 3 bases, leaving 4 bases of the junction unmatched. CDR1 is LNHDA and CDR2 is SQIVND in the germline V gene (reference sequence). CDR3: CASSIRTGPEAFF. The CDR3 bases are TGTGCCAGTAGTATCCGGACAGGCCCTGAAGCTTTCTTT.

The CDR3 spells CASSLKTNEKLFF. CDR3 in DNA: TGTGCCAGCAGCTTAAAAACTAATGAAAAACTGTTTTTT. The chain combines TRBV7-2 with TRBJ1-4; D unclear. Trimming took 2 bases from V and 1 from J, leaving 2 bases between them. CDR1 and CDR2 from the germline V gene are SGHTA and FQGNSA. The CDR3 spans 13 residues. Supplemented by reference TRBV7-2 and TRBJ1-4, the full variable domain reads GAGVSQSPSNKVTEKGKDVELRCDPISGHTALYWYRQSLGQGLEFLIYFQGNSAPDKSGLPSDRFSAERTGGSVSTLTIQRTQQEDSAVYLCASSLKTNEKLFFGSGTQLSVL.

CDR3 sequence: CASSPGIRARYEQYF. CDR3 sequence (DNA): TGTGCCAGCAGCCCTGGGATACGAGCGAGGTACGAGCAGTACTTC. This rearrangement joins TRBV14 to TRBJ2-7; D not certain. Germline V gives CDR1 SGHDN, CDR2 FVKESK. V was pared by 4 bases and J by 4 bases, with 17 bases between. This CDR3 contains 15 residues.

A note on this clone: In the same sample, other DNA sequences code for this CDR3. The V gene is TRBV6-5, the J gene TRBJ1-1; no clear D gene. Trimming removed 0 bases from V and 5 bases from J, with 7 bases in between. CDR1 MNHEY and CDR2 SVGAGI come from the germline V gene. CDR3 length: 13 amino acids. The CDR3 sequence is CASSYSTGTEAFF. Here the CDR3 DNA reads TGTGCCAGCAGTTACTCGACCGGGACTGAAGCTTTCTTT.

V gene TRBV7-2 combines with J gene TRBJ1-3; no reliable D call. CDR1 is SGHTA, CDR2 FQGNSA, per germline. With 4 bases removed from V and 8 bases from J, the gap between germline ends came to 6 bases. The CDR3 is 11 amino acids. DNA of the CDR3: TGTGCCAGCAGCTCGGTGGACACCATATATTTT. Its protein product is CASSSVDTIYF. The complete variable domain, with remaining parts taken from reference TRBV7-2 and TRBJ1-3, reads GAGVSQSPSNKVTEKGKDVELRCDPISGHTALYWYRQSLGQGLEFLIYFQGNSAPDKSGLPSDRFSAERTGGSVSTLTIQRTQQEDSAVYLCASSSVDTIYFGEGSWLTVV.

CDR3 sequence reads: CATRGEDRRGSGYTF. CDR3 DNA sequence: TGTGCCACGCGAGGGGAGGACAGACGTGGAAGTGGCTACACCTTC. This chain connects TRBV15 to TRBJ1-2, with a possible D match to TRBD1 (6 bases). In germline, CDR1 is LNHNV, CDR2 YYDKDF (reference sequence). Trimming removed 9 bases at V and 7 bases at J, with 24 bases between. This CDR3 region has 15 residues.

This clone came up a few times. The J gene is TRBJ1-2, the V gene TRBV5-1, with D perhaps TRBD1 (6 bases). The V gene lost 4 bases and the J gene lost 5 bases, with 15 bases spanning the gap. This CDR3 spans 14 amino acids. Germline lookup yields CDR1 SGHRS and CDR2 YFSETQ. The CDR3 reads CASSAGGTPYGYTF. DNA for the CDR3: TGCGCCAGCAGCGCTGGCGGGACACCATATGGCTACACCTTC. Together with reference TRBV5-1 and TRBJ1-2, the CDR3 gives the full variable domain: KAGVTQTPRYLIKTRGQQVTLSCSPISGHRSVSWYQQTPGQGLQFLFEYFSETQRNKGNFPGRFSGRQFSNSRSEMNVSTLELGDSALYLCASSAGGTPYGYTFGSGTRLTVV.

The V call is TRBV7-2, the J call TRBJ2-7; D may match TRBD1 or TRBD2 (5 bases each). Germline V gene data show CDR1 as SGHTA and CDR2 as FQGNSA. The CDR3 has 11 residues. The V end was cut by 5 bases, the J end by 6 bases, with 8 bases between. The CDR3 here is CASSQGTEQYF. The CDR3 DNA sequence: TGTGCCAGCAGCCAAGGGACCGAGCAGTACTTC.